This entry lists 13 T cell receptor beta chains sequenced from one sample in a study of blood T cell repertoires in COVID-19. Libraries were prepared by immunoSEQ multiplex PCR; TCRdb keeps only in-frame clonotypes and omits some of them. The repertoire holds 410,000 or so clones, with around 91% as singletons. The specimen sequenced was peripheral blood. Source of these receptors: a woman in her 40s with COVID-19, enrolled during active disease.

This clone was counted once. The rearrangement links TRBV30 to TRBJ1-1; D is ambiguous. V was shortened by 7 bases and J by 3 bases, with 18 bases between the two germline ends. The CDR3 covers 14 residues. Germline CDR1 and CDR2: GTSNPN and SVGIG (reference sequence). The CDR3 region is CAYFRGSWDTEAFF. The CDR3 DNA sequence: TGTGCCTATTTCCGAGGGAGCTGGGACACTGAAGCTTTCTTT.

The chain carries TRBV5-1 and TRBJ1-2, with 7 positions matching TRBD1. Losses at the gene ends were 1 base for V and 1 base for J; bases not matched to a gene: 1. Per the germline V gene, CDR1 is SGHRS and CDR2 is YFSETQ. This CDR3 spans 14 amino acids. The CDR3 nucleotides read TGCGCCAGCAGCTTGACAGGGGATAACTATGGCTACACCTTC. Translating it yields CASSLTGDNYGYTF. Using reference TRBV5-1 and TRBJ1-2 for the parts outside the CDR3, the full variable domain is KAGVTQTPRYLIKTRGQQVTLSCSPISGHRSVSWYQQTPGQGLQFLFEYFSETQRNKGNFPGRFSGRQFSNSRSEMNVSTLELGDSALYLCASSLTGDNYGYTFGSGTRLTVV.

The chain carries TRBV30 and TRBJ2-2, with TRBD2 matching 10 bases. Per the germline V gene, CDR1 is GTSNPN and CDR2 is SVGIG (reference sequence). The junction had 4 bases not matched to a gene; V was cut back by 5 bases and J by 4 bases. This CDR3 is built from 14 residues. The CDR3 nucleotides read TGTGCCTGGGCTAGCGGGAGAGTCACCGGGGAGCTGTTTTTT. As protein: CAWASGRVTGELFF.

This sequence joins TRBV27 and TRBJ1-1; 10 bases align to TRBD1. Germline CDR1 reads MNHEY; CDR2 reads SMNVEV (reference sequence). J lost 13 bases, V lost 6 bases, and 14 bases had no gene match. CDR3 length: 14 amino acids. CDR3 residues: CASRPGTGAWVVFF. Here the CDR3 DNA reads TGTGCCAGCAGACCAGGGACAGGGGCTTGGGTTGTTTTCTTT.

The chain recombines TRBV9 with TRBJ2-3, with D possibly being TRBD1 (6 bases). V was shortened by 6 bases and J by 4 bases, with 18 bases between the two germline ends. Germline assignment: CDR1 SGDLS and CDR2 YYNGEE. This CDR3 is 15 amino acids long. Written as DNA, the CDR3 is TGTGCCAGCACCGTTGGGACAATCGAGGCAGATACGCAGTATTTT. Translating it yields CASTVGTIEADTQYF.

The chain has TRBV6-6 and TRBJ1-4; the D gene is possibly TRBD1 (5 bases). The CDR3 sequence is 14 residues long. V lost 5 bases, J lost 10 bases, and 17 bases lay in between. Looked up from germline, CDR1 is MNHNY and CDR2 is SVGAGI (reference sequence). Written as DNA, the CDR3 is TGTGCCAGCAGTCCTCTGTTGGAGGGGAGAAAACTGTTTTTT. As protein: CASSPLLEGRKLFF.

The genes are TRBV4-3 and TRBJ1-1, with 8 bases matching TRBD1. The V gene's germline CDR1 is LGHNA and CDR2 YSLEER. The CDR3 extends over 13 amino acids. J lost 11 bases, V lost 0 bases, and 5 bases had no gene match. CDR3 in amino acids: CASSQDTQGAAFF. The CDR3 DNA follows: TGCGCCAGCAGCCAAGACACCCAGGGGGCGGCTTTCTTT.

The CDR3 nucleotides are TGTGCCAGCAGCTGGGGACAGGGGATGTACAATGAGCAGTTCTTC. Translating gives CASSWGQGMYNEQFF. The V gene is TRBV5-4, the J gene TRBJ2-1; TRBD1 aligns across 10 bases. The CDR3 consists of 15 residues. Unmatched junction bases numbered 4, after V lost 3 bases and J lost 4 bases. The V gene's germline CDR1 is SGHNT and CDR2 YYREEE (reference sequence).

To note about this clone: The junction departs from germline at one end; a sequencing error may be responsible. The J gene is TRBJ2-7, the V gene TRBV24-1; the match to TRBD1 covers 7 bases. CDR1 and CDR2 (germline): KGHDR, SFDVKD. The CDR3 sequence is 16 residues long. The DNA of the CDR3 is TGTGCCACCAGTGAAGGGACCGGGACAGAGATCTACCAGCAGTACTTC. This gives the protein CATSEGTGTEIYQQYF.

The gene calls are TRBV5-6 and TRBJ2-1; D is unresolved. Trimming removed 2 bases from V and 5 bases from J, with 14 bases in between. The CDR3 totals 15 residues. Germline-derived CDR1 and CDR2 are SGHDT and YYEEEE. Here the CDR3 DNA reads TGTGCCAGCAGCTTCGGCCAGTCGACTCACAATGAGCAGTTCTTC. It codes for CASSFGQSTHNEQFF. The complete variable domain, with remaining parts taken from reference TRBV5-6 and TRBJ2-1, reads DAGVTQSPTHLIKTRGQQVTLRCSPKSGHDTVSWYQQALGQGPQFIFQYYEEEERQRGNFPDRFSGHQFPNYSSELNVNALLLGDSALYLCASSFGQSTHNEQFFGPGTRLTVL.

V and J are TRBV3-1 (or the pseudogene TRBV3-2) and TRBJ1-2; D is undetermined. With 5 bases removed from V and 3 bases from J, the gap between germline ends came to 10 bases. The germline gives CDR1 LGHDT, CDR2 YNNKEL (reference sequence). The CDR3 contains 13 residues. The CDR3 spells CASSGDTDYGYTF. CDR3 coding DNA: TGTGCCAGCAGCGGTGACACGGACTATGGCTACACCTTC.

The chain joins TRBV3-1 (or the pseudogene TRBV3-2) to TRBJ1-2; weak D call: TRBD1 (5 bases). The V end was cut by 0 bases, the J end by 7 bases, with 15 bases between. Per germline, CDR1 LGHDT and CDR2 YNNKEL (reference sequence). The CDR3 runs to 15 residues. The CDR3 DNA reads TGTGCCAGCAGCCAAGAGGGAGGGAGGGACGGTGGCTACACCTTC. Amino acid sequence: CASSQEGGRDGGYTF.

The chain joins TRBV3-1 (or the pseudogene TRBV3-2) to TRBJ1-2; 7 nucleotides align to TRBD1. The CDR3 runs to 15 residues. Germline V lookup: CDR1 LGHDT, CDR2 YNNKEL (reference sequence). Losses at the gene ends were 3 bases for V and 4 bases for J; bases not matched to a gene: 8. This CDR3 reads CASSHDATGFYGYTF. The CDR3 bases are TGTGCCAGCAGCCACGATGCGACAGGGTTCTATGGCTACACCTTC.